One and the same sample provided the 16 T cell receptor beta chains below, sequenced in a study of blood T cell repertoires in COVID-19. Assay: immunoSEQ multiplex PCR; the TCRdb copy retains only in-frame clones and omits some. The sample has tens of thousands of clones; approximately 87% are singletons. The specimen was peripheral blood. The receptors derive from a man at least 80 years old with active COVID-19.

This clone has a handful of counts. The chain uses TRBV7-9 and TRBJ1-1, with D tentatively TRBD1 (6 bases). CDR1 is SEHNR, CDR2 FQNEAQ, per germline (reference sequence). This CDR3 is 16 amino acids long. The germline V and J ends were trimmed by 5 bases and 0 bases, with 16 bases remaining between them. The DNA of the CDR3 is TGTGCCAGCAGCCCCCGGGGCAGGGGAATGAACACTGAAGCTTTCTTT. It translates to CASSPRGRGMNTEAFF.

This chain connects TRBV28 to TRBJ1-6; D not certain. V was cut by 5 bases and J by 10 bases, with 9 bases left in between. The CDR3 has 12 residues. The germline V gene encodes CDR1 MDHEN and CDR2 SYDVKM. The CDR3 DNA reads as TGTGCCAGCAGTGAAGGGAGCTCACCCCTCCACTTT. This translates into CASSEGSSPLHF.

V is TRBV28 and J is TRBJ1-4; possible D gene TRBD1, 5 bases. Trimming shortened V by 2 bases and J by 4 bases, and 11 bases separated the two germline ends. Germline V lookup: CDR1 MDHEN, CDR2 SYDVKM. The length of the CDR3 is 15 residues. The CDR3 DNA is TGTGCCAGCAGTTTAGCCAGACAGATTAATGAAAAACTGTTTTTT. As protein: CASSLARQINEKLFF.

This chain joins TRBV7-9 and TRBJ2-3; 12 bases are shared with TRBD2. J lost 6 bases, V lost 1 base, and 8 bases had no gene match. This CDR3 is built from 17 residues. Per germline, CDR1 SEHNR and CDR2 FQNEAQ (reference sequence). The CDR3 region has the DNA TGTGCCAGCAGCTTAGGAAAGACTAGCGGGAGAGGGGATACGCAGTATTTT. This gives the protein CASSLGKTSGRGDTQYF.

The genes are TRBV30 and TRBJ1-6; TRBD1 agrees at 9 bases. V trimming: 5 bases; J trimming: 7 bases; junction bases outside the gene matches: 6. The CDR3 covers 14 residues. The germline gives CDR1 GTSNPN, CDR2 SVGIG (reference sequence). The CDR3 spells CAWVTGTGNSPLHF. The DNA for the CDR3 is TGTGCCTGGGTAACCGGGACAGGGAATTCACCCCTCCACTTT.

In DNA, the CDR3 is TGTGCCAGCTCACCAAGGATCCGGGACAGGGGGCAAACCGGGGAGCTGTTTTTT. Translating gives CASSPRIRDRGQTGELFF. The chain couples TRBV18 to TRBJ2-2; 12 positions agree with TRBD1. The junction had 9 bases not matched to a gene; V was cut back by 2 bases and J by 5 bases. There are 18 residues in the CDR3. Germline loops: CDR1 KGHSH, CDR2 LQKENI.

The chain carries TRBV28 and TRBJ2-7; a weak D match, TRBD1 (5 bases). The CDR3 runs 14 residues. Trimming removed 6 bases from V and 3 bases from J, with 15 bases in between. CDR1 and CDR2 (germline): MDHEN, SYDVKM. The CDR3 DNA is TGTGCCAGCAGCCAGGGCCCCCCGAGCTACGAGCAGTACTTC. Translating gives CASSQGPPSYEQYF.

The genes are TRBV2 and TRBJ2-7; 9 bases fit TRBD1. With V trimmed by 3 bases and J by 6 bases, 6 bases remained unmatched. The CDR3 contains 14 residues. CDR1 SNHLY and CDR2 FYNNEI come from the germline V gene. CDR3 coding DNA: TGTGCCAGCAGTGAGTCCGGGACAGGGTCCGAGCAGTACTTC. Translating it yields CASSESGTGSEQYF.

J is TRBJ1-3 and V is TRBV4-3; D is unclear. V was trimmed by 1 base and J by 0 bases, leaving 10 bases between them. Germline CDR1 reads LGHNA; CDR2 reads YSLEER. There are 16 residues in the CDR3. The CDR3: CASSQVTGSSGNTIYF. In DNA form, the CDR3 reads TGCGCCAGCAGCCAAGTCACGGGAAGCTCTGGAAACACCATATATTTT.

This clone was observed a handful of times. The chain joins TRBV4-1 to TRBJ2-7; 12 bases align to TRBD2. V was pared by 0 bases and J by 1 base, with 7 bases of the junction left unmatched. The CDR3 length is 18 residues. Germline lookup yields CDR1 MGHRA and CDR2 YSYEKL. CDR3 protein: CASSQDYPLAGGSYEQYF. The CDR3 nucleotides read TGCGCCAGCAGCCAAGATTACCCACTAGCGGGGGGATCCTACGAGCAGTACTTC.

The chain carries TRBV30 and TRBJ1-1; no clear D. CDR1 is GTSNPN, CDR2 SVGIG, per germline (reference sequence). The CDR3 totals 15 residues. With 2 bases removed from V and 4 bases from J, the gap between germline ends came to 17 bases. The CDR3 region has the DNA TGTGCCTGGAGTCGGGAGGGCCGAAGTTTCACTGAAGCTTTCTTT. Translated: CAWSREGRSFTEAFF.

The J gene is TRBJ2-1, the V gene TRBV27; D perhaps matches TRBD2 (6 bases). Between the trimmed V and J ends, which lost 6 bases and 9 bases, there was a span of 15 bases. This CDR3 region has 13 residues. Per germline, CDR1 MNHEY and CDR2 SMNVEV (reference sequence). CDR3 DNA: TGTGCCAGCAGCCTCTATCGGGAGACTGAGCAGTTCTTC. This encodes CASSLYRETEQFF.

The V gene is TRBV28, the J gene TRBJ2-2; D uncertain. Germline CDR1 is MDHEN and CDR2 is SYDVKM. The CDR3 totals 15 residues. V was shortened by 1 base and J by 1 base, with 7 bases between the two germline ends. The CDR3 reads CASSLLRQNTGELFF. The CDR3 bases are TGTGCCAGCAGTTTATTAAGACAGAACACCGGGGAGCTGTTTTTT.

The chain joins TRBV30 to TRBJ2-3; a possible D gene is TRBD1 (5 bases). This CDR3 is built from 16 residues. Trimming shortened V by 2 bases and J by 2 bases, and 17 bases separated the two germline ends. The germline gives CDR1 GTSNPN, CDR2 SVGIG (reference sequence). The CDR3 loop reads CAWSRGAAYLTDTQYF. The CDR3 DNA reads TGTGCCTGGAGTAGGGGCGCGGCCTATCTCACAGATACGCAGTATTTT.

The chain recombines TRBV19 with TRBJ1-2; D not resolved. The CDR3 contains 12 residues. Germline CDR1 reads LNHDA; CDR2 reads SQIVND (reference sequence). The V end lost 10 bases, the J end lost 4 bases, and 13 bases lay between the germline ends. The CDR3 bases are TGTGCCACCCAAACGAACAGCTATGGCTACACCTTC. Translating it yields CATQTNSYGYTF.

V usage is TRBV7-4 and J usage is TRBJ1-5; possibly TRBD1 for D (6 bases). The CDR3 has 16 residues. The germline V gene has CDR1 SGHVT and CDR2 SQSDAQ. V lost 5 bases to trimming and J lost 4 bases, with 18 bases between them. The CDR3 DNA follows: TGTGCCAGCAGCCCCACGACAGGCCAAGGGAATCAGCCCCAGCATTTT. This encodes CASSPTTGQGNQPQHF.